This T cell receptor beta chain was identified in a study of cytomegalovirus exposure and HLA in healthy donors. CDR3 size: 14 residues. From germline, CDR1 is MNHEY and CDR2 SVGAGI. V lost 2 bases to trimming and J lost 6 bases; unmatched junction nucleotides: 2. A multiplex PCR was run with 60 Vbeta primers and 13 Jbeta primers. The method was immunoSEQ multiplex PCR; TCRdb's version includes in-frame clones alone and lacks a portion of them. There are about 88,000 clones in the sample, with roughly 6% held by the top ten. The TCR comes from a girl between 10 and 17 years old in good health and CMV-seropositive. The chain recombines TRBV6-5 with TRBJ1-2, with 11 bases lining up with TRBD1. Material for sequencing was PBMCs. This chain's CDR3 is CASSYGTGGNGYTF. The CDR3 coding sequence is TGTGCCAGCAGTTACGGGACAGGGGGGAATGGCTACACCTTC.